The 20 T cell receptor beta chains in this list originate from one sample, sequenced in a study of relationships among human T cell subsets. Semiquantitative ARM-PCR amplified T cell receptor alpha and beta CDR3 regions from mRNA. In ARM-PCR, communal superprimers followed tagged nested gene-specific primers for exponential amplification. TCRdb reprocessed the multiplex PCR reads with MiXCR, giving one entry per CDR3 protein. The data contain around 4,700 distinct CDR3 sequences, more than 65% of them singletons. Material: total T cells sorted from blood. These receptors were collected from a man aged 40-49 years in good health.

The V call is TRBV12-3 or TRBV12-4, the J call TRBJ2-3; tentative D call: TRBD1 (6 bases). The CDR3 length is 15 residues. Trimming shortened V by 6 bases and J by 2 bases, and 15 bases separated the two germline ends. CDR3 DNA sequence: TGTGCCAGCAGCGGCAGGGGTTCTAACACAGATACGCAGTATTTT. It codes for CASSGRGSNTDTQYF.

A few counts support this clonotype. J is TRBJ1-6 and V is TRBV27; D uncertain. The CDR3 spans 13 residues. The germline V and J ends were trimmed by 8 bases and 4 bases, with 9 bases remaining between them. CDR1 is MNHEY, CDR2 SMNVEV, per germline (reference sequence). CDR3 sequence: CASVGGYNSPLHF. The DNA of the CDR3 is TGTGCCAGCGTAGGCGGGTATAATTCACCCCTCCACTTT.

V gene TRBV4-1 combines with J gene TRBJ1-1; tentative D call: TRBD1 (6 bases). Germline V gene data show CDR1 as MGHRA and CDR2 as YSYEKL. V was clipped by 0 bases and J by 4 bases, with 15 bases between them. The CDR3 extends over 16 amino acids. The CDR3 here is CASSQEAGAGVTEAFF. The CDR3 DNA reads TGCGCCAGCAGCCAAGAAGCGGGGGCAGGGGTCACTGAAGCTTTCTTT.

The rearrangement joins TRBV12-3 or TRBV12-4 to TRBJ2-7; D ambiguous. This CDR3 spans 11 amino acids. V was shortened by 7 bases and J by 7 bases, with 11 bases between the two germline ends. The CDR3 nucleotides read TGTGCCAGCACCCGGACCGGGGAGCAGTACTTC. Its translation is CASTRTGEQYF.

CDR3 in amino acids: CASKQGAADTQYF. CDR3 DNA: TGTGCCAGCAAACAGGGGGCTGCAGATACGCAGTATTTT. The rearrangement links TRBV12-3 or TRBV12-4 to TRBJ2-3; 9 nucleotides line up with TRBD1. Trimming took 7 bases from V and 4 from J; bases not matched to a gene: 3. This CDR3 has 13 residues.

The rearrangement joins TRBV7-8 to TRBJ2-7; possible D gene TRBD2, 5 bases. The CDR3 covers 14 residues. CDR1 and CDR2 (germline): SGHVS, FQNEAQ. V was shortened by 1 base and J by 7 bases, with 14 bases between the two germline ends. CDR3 loop: CASSLVGGPGEQYF. The CDR3 bases are TGTGCCAGCAGCTTAGTCGGTGGTCCGGGGGAGCAGTACTTC.

The J gene is TRBJ2-7, the V gene TRBV6-2 or TRBV6-3; perhaps D is TRBD1 or TRBD2 (5 bases each). Germline V gives CDR1 MNHEY, CDR2 SVGEGT. The CDR3 has 14 residues. Between the trimmed V and J ends, which lost 6 bases and 5 bases, there was a span of 17 bases. CDR3 bases: TGTGCCAGCAGCCAGGGACGCCTGTTTGACGAGCAGTACTTC. This translates into CASSQGRLFDEQYF.

V and J are TRBV7-9 and TRBJ2-7, with no clear D. The V end was cut by 4 bases, the J end by 0 bases, with 4 bases between. CDR3 length: 12 amino acids. CDR1 SEHNR and CDR2 FQNEAQ come from the germline V gene (reference sequence). The CDR3 DNA reads TGTGCCAGCAGCTCCTTCTCCTACGAGCAGTACTTC. It codes for CASSSFSYEQYF.

This chain connects TRBV7-2 to TRBJ1-2; the match to TRBD1 covers 7 bases. This CDR3 is 14 amino acids long. Looked up from germline, CDR1 is SGHTA and CDR2 is FQGNSA. With 5 bases clipped from V and 4 bases from J, the junction kept 7 bases outside the gene matches. The CDR3 loop is CASSRDRAGYGYTF. The CDR3 DNA sequence: TGTGCCAGCAGCCGCGACAGGGCGGGCTATGGCTACACCTTC.

The V call is TRBV4-1, the J call TRBJ2-7, with 8 bases matching TRBD1. Looked up from germline, CDR1 is MGHRA and CDR2 is YSYEKL. The CDR3 length is 13 residues. The trim removed 3 bases at V and 6 bases at J, leaving 4 bases unmatched. CDR3 bases: TGCGCCAGCAGCCACCGGACAGGGTCCGAGCAGTACTTC. This gives the protein CASSHRTGSEQYF.

V gene TRBV5-1 combines with J gene TRBJ2-5; D gene uncertain. Trimming left V 0 bases short and J 3 bases short, with 3 bases between. The V gene's germline CDR1 is SGHRS and CDR2 YFSETQ. There are 12 residues in the CDR3. The CDR3 here is CASSLVEETQYF. As DNA, the CDR3 is TGCGCCAGCAGCTTGGTTGAAGAGACCCAGTACTTC.

The chain has TRBV5-1 and TRBJ2-5, with D uncertain. V was trimmed by 5 bases and J by 3 bases, leaving 11 bases between them. The CDR3 is made up of 13 amino acids. Per the germline V gene, CDR1 is SGHRS and CDR2 is YFSETQ. The CDR3 coding sequence is TGCGCCAGCAGGAGGATTTTCAAAGAGACCCAGTACTTC. Protein product: CASRRIFKETQYF.

This chain connects TRBV14 to TRBJ1-5, with 10 bases fitting TRBD1. The V segment lost 3 bases and the J segment 6 bases; nucleotides outside the gene matches: 2. Per the germline V gene, CDR1 is SGHDN and CDR2 is FVKESK. This CDR3 spans 14 amino acids. The chain's CDR3 is CASSQTGGGQPQHF. CDR3 coding DNA: TGTGCCAGCAGCCAGACAGGGGGCGGTCAGCCCCAGCATTTT.

The chain couples TRBV12-3 or TRBV12-4 to TRBJ2-1; 7 bases align to TRBD2. V was pared by 6 bases and J by 3 bases, with 8 bases of the junction left unmatched. CDR3 length: 15 residues. The CDR3 protein is CASRIGGLIYNEQFF. In DNA, the CDR3 is TGTGCCAGCAGGATCGGGGGGTTGATCTACAATGAGCAGTTCTTC.

The CDR3 nucleotides are TGCGCCAGCAGCTGGACAGGGGGTACCTACGAGCAGTACTTC. It yields the protein CASSWTGGTYEQYF. This sequence joins TRBV5-1 and TRBJ2-7; 10 nucleotides match TRBD1. The V segment lost 3 bases and the J segment 2 bases; nucleotides outside the gene matches: 2. Germline assignment: CDR1 SGHRS and CDR2 YFSETQ. CDR3 length: 14 residues. The full variable domain, completed using reference TRBV5-1 and TRBJ2-7, is KAGVTQTPRYLIKTRGQQVTLSCSPISGHRSVSWYQQTPGQGLQFLFEYFSETQRNKGNFPGRFSGRQFSNSRSEMNVSTLELGDSALYLCASSWTGGTYEQYFGPGTRLTVT.

The J gene is TRBJ2-6, the V gene TRBV20-1; D is ambiguous. Germline V gene data show CDR1 as DFQATT and CDR2 as SNEGSKA (reference sequence). The V end was cut by 0 bases, the J end by 0 bases, with 9 bases between. The CDR3 spans 16 residues. CDR3 loop: CSARDPRNSGANVLTF. Here the CDR3 DNA reads TGCAGTGCTAGAGATCCCAGGAACTCTGGGGCCAACGTCCTGACTTTC.

The rearrangement joins TRBV5-1 to TRBJ2-1, with 8 bases fitting TRBD2. The CDR3 contains 15 residues. Germline V gene lookup returns CDR1 SGHRS and CDR2 YFSETQ. J gave up 7 bases and V 4 bases, and 10 bases lay outside the gene matches. CDR3 region: CASSPVGGGNNEQFF. For the CDR3, the DNA is TGCGCCAGCAGCCCCGTAGGCGGGGGGAATAATGAGCAGTTCTTC.

The rearrangement links TRBV28 to TRBJ2-7, with 7 positions matching TRBD2. Looked up from germline, CDR1 is MDHEN and CDR2 is SYDVKM. There are 12 residues in the CDR3. The ends lost 6 bases at V and 7 bases at J; junction bases unmatched: 6. CDR3 in DNA: TGTGCCAGCAGGCGGGAGACGTTAGAGCAGTACTTC. Translated: CASRRETLEQYF.

This rearrangement joins TRBV12-3 or TRBV12-4 to TRBJ2-1; 13 bases are a match to TRBD2. The ends lost 5 bases at V and 8 bases at J; junction bases unmatched: 6. CDR3 length equals 15 residues. CDR3 coding DNA: TGTGCCAGCAGTCCAGGGACTAGCGGGAAGGATGAGCAGTTCTTC. This encodes CASSPGTSGKDEQFF.

The V gene is TRBV7-9, the J gene TRBJ2-7; D is perhaps TRBD2 (5 bases). Germline CDR1 is SEHNR and CDR2 is FQNEAQ (reference sequence). The V end was cut by 4 bases, the J end by 4 bases, with 11 bases between. CDR3 size: 13 residues. The CDR3 nucleotides read TGTGCCAGCAGCTCCGGGATACCATACGAGCAGTACTTC. Protein product: CASSSGIPYEQYF.